A single sample gave rise to the 2 T cell receptor beta chains below, sequenced in a study of blood T cell repertoires in COVID-19. Sequenced by immunoSEQ multiplex PCR; TCRdb stores in-frame clones only, minus some. The table has about 77,000 clones, 80% seen once. Specimen: peripheral blood. These receptors all come from a woman aged 70-85 years with acute or convalescent COVID-19.

The chain carries TRBV6-2 or TRBV6-3 and TRBJ1-5; D ambiguous. In germline, CDR1 is MNHEY, CDR2 SVGEGT. This CDR3 region has 14 residues. Trimming removed 6 bases at V and 2 bases at J, with 11 bases between. The CDR3 DNA reads as TGTGCCAGCAGCCCCGACTTAGGCAATCAGCCCCAGCATTTT. Its protein is CASSPDLGNQPQHF.

The rearrangement uses TRBV19 and TRBJ1-4; D remains unclear. The germline V gene has CDR1 LNHDA and CDR2 SQIVND (reference sequence). This CDR3 comprises 15 residues. V was cut by 3 bases and J by 0 bases, with 8 bases left in between. DNA for the CDR3: TGTGCCAGTAGTATGGGGAGGACAACTAATGAAAAACTGTTTTTT. This codes for CASSMGRTTNEKLFF.